This TCR beta chain was observed in a study of early stage breast cancer tumors. The wider study: Average read coverage per sample was around 10-fold.

Study-level findings and limits: In about 90% of the 16 patients, blood comparison separated tumor from normal breast.

Turning to this clone: Its antigen is unknown.

Each sample had two DNA replicates, 0.5 ug blood or 1.5 ug tissue. Assay used: immunoSEQ multiplex PCR; TCRdb lists only in-frame clones, some missing. The repertoire holds approximately 70,000 clones, with 80% as singletons. Trimming cost V 2 bases and J 1 base; bases outside gene matches: 6. CDR3 length: 16 amino acids. Germline V lookup: CDR1 MNHNY, CDR2 SVGAGI (reference sequence). Sample: blood. The TCR originated in a person aged 35 to 50 with breast cancer. The chain couples TRBV6-6 to TRBJ2-3; 7 bases map to TRBD1. As DNA, the CDR3 is TGTGCCAGCAGTTACCCTACAGGGGTGGGCACAGATACGCAGTATTTT. It is translated as CASSYPTGVGTDTQYF.